This TCR beta chain was sequenced during a study of PD-1 blockade in classical Hodgkin lymphoma. The assay was immunoSEQ multiplex PCR, and TCRdb's table has in-frame clones only and misses some. The data show 18,000 or so clones, with approximately 82% seen just once and 1% to 1.5% held by the top ten. As to time point: newly diagnosed, previously untreated cHL patient sample. From thawed PBMCs, CD4+ T cells were purified using magnetic negative selection. The sequence was collected from a human donor with classical Hodgkin lymphoma. The sequencing sample was made of CD4+ T cells from blood.

The CDR3 sequence: CASRGTLNTGELFF. Here the CDR3 DNA reads TGTGCCAGCAGGGGGACTTTGAACACCGGGGAGCTGTTTTTT. This rearrangement joins TRBV25-1 to TRBJ2-2, with TRBD2 as a possible D gene (6 bases). The CDR3 runs to 14 residues. Germline loops: CDR1 MGHDK, CDR2 SYGVNS. Trimming removed 6 bases from V and 1 base from J, with 9 bases in between.